This T cell receptor beta chain is from a study of CD8 T cells in ankylosing spondylitis. The CDR3 extends over 17 amino acids. CDR1 and CDR2 from the germline V gene are SQVTM and ANQGSEA. J gave up 4 bases and V 6 bases, and 13 bases lay outside the gene matches. Findings and limits, study-wide: In synovial fluid and blood from reactive arthritis, some motif variants were previously reported. A motif of 7 to 9 highly homologous TCR beta variants was seen as apparently characteristic of ankylosing spondylitis blood. The clones that were linked to disease were reported to be significantly enriched in matched synovial fluid samples from ankylosing spondylitis patients.

In making TCR beta libraries, quantitative 5'-RACE with molecular barcodes was used. In TCRdb, the 5' RACE reads were re-called with MiXCR into one record per CDR3 protein. The sample lists about 540,000 distinct CDR3 sequences; about an eighth were seen once. This clonotype occurred a few times. Its matching antigen is unknown. The J gene is TRBJ2-2, the V gene TRBV29-1, with TRBD1 matching 11 bases. Sequencing input: blood, either unsorted or a sorted T cell fraction (not recorded which). The sequence was obtained from a male donor with ankylosing spondylitis. The CDR3 is CSVPNFGTGGFTGELFF. DNA for the CDR3: TGCAGCGTACCTAATTTCGGGACAGGGGGGTTCACCGGGGAGCTGTTTTTT.